Listed here are 21 T cell receptor beta chains from one sample, sequenced in a study of Tregs in tolerant kidney transplant recipients. Here immunoSEQ multiplex PCR was the method, and the copy in TCRdb shows in-frame clones only, minus some. This repertoire shows tens of thousands of clones, roughly 84% found once; its top ten account for roughly 4.9%. The sample consisted of CD4+ T cells from blood. These receptors were obtained from a human donor in good health.

The chain has TRBV4-1 and TRBJ1-5; D unresolved. CDR3 length: 15 amino acids. The V gene's germline CDR1 is MGHRA and CDR2 YSYEKL. The V gene lost 0 bases and the J gene lost 7 bases, with 13 bases spanning the gap. The CDR3 protein is CASSQDVQVNQPQHF. DNA of the CDR3: TGCGCCAGCAGCCAAGATGTGCAGGTTAACCAGCCCCAGCATTTT.

The V and J genes are TRBV7-2 and TRBJ2-7; a possible D gene is TRBD2 (5 bases). Trimming cost V 5 bases and J 0 bases, with 11 bases left between them. This CDR3 has 14 amino acids. Germline CDR1 and CDR2: SGHTA and FQGNSA. In DNA, the CDR3 is TGTGCCAGCAGCCTCGACCGGGGCTCCTACGAGCAGTACTTC. Its translation: CASSLDRGSYEQYF.

The rearrangement uses TRBV4-1 and TRBJ1-6; 8 bases map to TRBD1. Germline-derived CDR1 and CDR2 are MGHRA and YSYEKL. After removal of 0 bases from V and 3 bases from J, the junction contained 19 bases not matched to a gene. The CDR3 contains 22 residues. DNA for the CDR3: TGCGCCAGCAGCCAAGATTGGCGGAAGGTGGCACAGGGGGTGGGCTATAATTCACCCCTCCACTTT. Translating it yields CASSQDWRKVAQGVGYNSPLHF.

This clone came up a few times. CDR3 in DNA: TGTGCCAGCAGCTTAGGGACAGGTGCCTCTACGCAGTATTTT. Translated, it gives CASSLGTGASTQYF. The genes are TRBV7-3 and TRBJ2-3; 8 bases align to TRBD1. The CDR3 is 14 amino acids. V gave up 2 bases and J gave up 8 bases; unmatched junction bases: 6. CDR1 is SGHTA and CDR2 is FQGTGA in the germline V gene.

This clone was seen a single time. The chain couples TRBV4-3 to TRBJ2-3, with 9 bases lining up with TRBD2. CDR3 length: 16 residues. Germline V gives CDR1 LGHNA, CDR2 YSLEER. With 2 bases clipped from V and 2 bases from J, the junction kept 5 bases outside the gene matches. The CDR3 loop is CASSQTLAGITDTQYF. DNA of the CDR3: TGCGCCAGCAGCCAAACTCTAGCGGGGATCACAGATACGCAGTATTTT.

The chain is built from TRBV18 and TRBJ1-1; 7 bases fit TRBD1. The CDR3 is made up of 14 amino acids. Germline CDR1 KGHSH, CDR2 LQKENI. V was pared by 6 bases and J by 5 bases, with 9 bases of the junction left unmatched. The CDR3 sequence is CASSRDRAGTEAFF. In nucleotides, the CDR3 is TGTGCCAGCTCCCGAGACAGGGCAGGGACTGAAGCTTTCTTT.

This clone was counted a single time. V gene TRBV27 combines with J gene TRBJ2-3, with TRBD2 matching 10 bases. CDR3 length: 18 amino acids. The junction had 12 bases not matched to a gene; V was cut back by 5 bases and J by 1 base. Germline V CDR1 and CDR2: MNHEY, SMNVEV (reference sequence). CDR3 nucleotides: TGTGCCAGCAGTCCGCGCCTTCTTCTAGCGGGAGGCACAGATACGCAGTATTTT. Its protein product is CASSPRLLLAGGTDTQYF.

The V and J genes are TRBV4-1 and TRBJ2-7, with 9 bases lining up with TRBD1. Per the germline V gene, CDR1 is MGHRA and CDR2 is YSYEKL. The CDR3 is 15 residues long. V shed 1 base and J 4 bases; nucleotides not matched to a gene: 5. The CDR3 region is CASSQGRDRAYEQYF. In DNA form, the CDR3 reads TGCGCCAGCAGCCAAGGGCGGGACAGGGCTTACGAGCAGTACTTC.

The chain is built from TRBV4-1 and TRBJ2-1, with unresolved D. The germline V and J ends were trimmed by 0 bases and 9 bases, with 6 bases remaining between them. The CDR3 totals 12 residues. Germline CDR1 is MGHRA and CDR2 is YSYEKL. In DNA form, the CDR3 reads TGCGCCAGCAGCCAAGACAGAGGTGAGCAGTTCTTC. This codes for CASSQDRGEQFF.

This clone was detected once. The chain combines TRBV11-3 with TRBJ1-2, with a tentative D call TRBD1 (6 bases). V was cut by 5 bases and J by 4 bases, with 17 bases left in between. The germline CDR1 and CDR2 sequences are SGHNT and YENEEA. CDR3 length equals 15 residues. The CDR3 DNA is TGTGCCAGCAGCCCCATGGGGGGCCAAGGCTATGGCTACACCTTC. It codes for CASSPMGGQGYGYTF. Variable domain in full (rest from reference TRBV11-3 and TRBJ1-2): EAGVVQSPRYKIIEKKQPVAFWCNPISGHNTLYWYLQNLGQGPELLIRYENEEAVDDSQLPKDRFSAERLKGVDSTLKIQPAELGDSAVYLCASSPMGGQGYGYTFGSGTRLTVV.

The chain recombines TRBV28 with TRBJ2-7; 10 bases fit TRBD2. There are 18 residues in the CDR3. Germline CDR1 and CDR2: MDHEN and SYDVKM. Germline trimming cut 4 bases from V and 1 base from J; bases unmatched to any gene: 13. In DNA form, the CDR3 reads TGTGCCAGCAGTTCACCGTCCGCTAGCGGGAGCGCTTCCTACGAGCAGTACTTC. Translation gives CASSSPSASGSASYEQYF.

The chain links TRBV5-5 to TRBJ2-7; 10 bases are shared with TRBD2. The germline V gene encodes CDR1 SGHKS and CDR2 YYEKEE (reference sequence). V lost 4 bases to trimming and J lost 1 base; unmatched junction nucleotides: 8. CDR3 length equals 16 residues. The CDR3 region has the DNA TGTGCCAGCAGCGTCAGAAGCGGGAGGGGTTCCTACGAGCAGTACTTC. Translated: CASSVRSGRGSYEQYF. The full variable domain, with the rest looked up from reference TRBV5-5 and TRBJ2-7, is DAGVTQSPTHLIKTRGQQVTLRCSPISGHKSVSWYQQVLGQGPQFIFQYYEKEERGRGNFPDRFSARQFPNYSSELNVNALLLGDSALYLCASSVRSGRGSYEQYFGPGTRLTVT.

The V call is TRBV5-1, the J call TRBJ2-2, with 7 bases matching TRBD1. This CDR3 region has 14 residues. In germline, CDR1 is SGHRS, CDR2 YFSETQ. V was pared by 5 bases and J by 3 bases, with 4 bases of the junction left unmatched. DNA for the CDR3: TGCGCCAGCAGGAGACAGGGAGACACCGGGGAGCTGTTTTTT. It is translated as CASRRQGDTGELFF.

CDR3 bases: TGTGCCAGCAGCCCAAGGATTCACCCAAATGGCTACACCTTC. Translated, it gives CASSPRIHPNGYTF. The chain joins TRBV9 to TRBJ1-2; D unresolved. Germline loops: CDR1 SGDLS, CDR2 YYNGEE. The CDR3 contains 14 residues. V was pared by 4 bases and J by 6 bases, with 16 bases between. Filled out from reference TRBV9 and TRBJ1-2, the complete variable domain reads DSGVTQTPKHLITATGQRVTLRCSPRSGDLSVYWYQQSLDQGLQFLIQYYNGEERAKGNILERFSAQQFPDLHSELNLSSLELGDSALYFCASSPRIHPNGYTFGSGTRLTVV.

This clone was seen more than once but under ten times. The chain recombines TRBV10-3 with TRBJ2-5; a weak D match, TRBD2 (5 bases). CDR1 ENHRY and CDR2 SYGVKD come from the germline V gene. The CDR3 loop spans 15 amino acids. Trimming removed 3 bases at V and 2 bases at J, with 13 bases between. For the CDR3, the DNA is TGTGCCATCAGTGACGGGCTAGCTCCACAAGAGACCCAGTACTTC. It codes for CAISDGLAPQETQYF.

The CDR3 nucleotides read TGCGCCAGCAGCTTGGCTGGACAGGGCGATCAGCCCCAGCATTTT. The encoded protein is CASSLAGQGDQPQHF. V usage is TRBV5-1 and J usage is TRBJ1-5; 8 bases are a match to TRBD1. Losses at the gene ends were 0 bases for V and 5 bases for J; bases not matched to a gene: 4. Germline V gives CDR1 SGHRS, CDR2 YFSETQ. The CDR3 is made up of 15 amino acids.

This clone was picked up one time. The CDR3 region is CASSPPVRGGIHNEQFF. In nucleotides, the CDR3 is TGTGCCAGCTCACCACCGGTCCGGGGGGGCATACACAATGAGCAGTTCTTC. The chain links TRBV18 to TRBJ2-1; the match to TRBD2 covers 8 bases. J lost 5 bases, V lost 0 bases, and 9 bases had no gene match. This CDR3 comprises 17 residues. Germline V gene sequence: CDR1 KGHSH, CDR2 LQKENI.

This clone was recorded a few times. J is TRBJ1-5 and V is TRBV27; the D is unclear. Deletions cut 1 base from V and 4 bases from J, with 8 bases between. The CDR3 loop spans 14 amino acids. Germline V gene data show CDR1 as MNHEY and CDR2 as SMNVEV (reference sequence). DNA for the CDR3: TGTGCCAGCAGTTTATTGGGGTCGAATCAGCCCCAGCATTTT. Translation: CASSLLGSNQPQHF.

V is TRBV6-5 and J is TRBJ2-7, with 7 positions matching TRBD1. Looked up from germline, CDR1 is MNHEY and CDR2 is SVGAGI. V gave up 6 bases and J gave up 2 bases; unmatched junction bases: 4. The CDR3 has 13 amino acids. CDR3 amino acids: CASSRDSTYEQYF. The CDR3 coding sequence is TGTGCCAGCAGCCGGGACAGCACCTACGAGCAGTACTTC.

This clone was seen a single time. The chain combines TRBV5-6 with TRBJ1-2; the D gene is possibly TRBD1 (5 bases). Per germline, CDR1 SGHDT and CDR2 YYEEEE. The CDR3 totals 16 residues. The germline V and J ends were trimmed by 0 bases and 5 bases, with 17 bases remaining between them. CDR3 coding DNA: TGTGCCAGCAGCTTGGTGGGGGGTAGGCTATTATATGGCTACACCTTC. Translated: CASSLVGGRLLYGYTF.

The rearrangement uses TRBV7-6 and TRBJ2-5; TRBD2 matches 8 bases. The germline gives CDR1 SGHVS, CDR2 FNYEAQ. The CDR3 consists of 14 residues. V gave up 8 bases and J gave up 5 bases; unmatched junction bases: 10. CDR3 DNA sequence: TGTGCCAGCTCCGTTAGCGGGATGTATGAGACCCAGTACTTC. Translation gives CASSVSGMYETQYF.